The clone carrying this T cell receptor (beta chain) was counted only a few times. Its antigen is undetermined. This entry comes from a study of blood T cells in healthy people across ages. Study as a whole: About one barcoded beta molecule per two T cells was the capture yield of template switching. General study points: Naive T cell percentage strongly correlated with TCR beta diversity.

Germline CDR1 reads SGHRS; CDR2 reads YFSETQ. The CDR3 consists of 13 residues. Next came a second PCR, run for roughly 6 to 11 cycles, which used a sample-barcoded 5' primer along with a J-beta primer mix. TCRdb recomputed calls from the 5' RACE reads with MiXCR, one row per CDR3 protein. The sample has around 700,000 distinct CDR3 sequences, around 25% seen once. This same sample was also part of a study on T cells of mothers and their children. From that paper: The overlap seen between related mothers and children slightly exceeded that of unrelated pairs, though not significantly.

The receptor comes from a boy younger than 18 in good health. Sequencing input: blood. This chain joins TRBV5-1 and TRBJ2-5, with D unresolved. The end of the DNA fits TRBJ2-1 better, so the J call may be wrong. Here the CDR3 DNA reads TGCGCCAGCAGCTTGGGGCCGACCGATGAGCAGTTCTTC. It specifies CASSLGPTDEQFF.